This T cell receptor (beta chain) was obtained from a study of beta chain features in type 1 diabetes. Study overall: Summed over all samples, the examined sorted cells came to more than 85 million. Whole-study findings and limits: For cells with high TCR expression, cDNA sequencing could yield over-representation.

The authors reverse transcribed all of the isolated RNA, so sequencing captured expressed TCRB transcripts. Sequencing was performed with immunoSEQ multiplex PCR; in TCRdb, only in-frame clones are kept and a portion is missing. This sample yields almost 350,000 clones, of which around 8% are seen a single time; approximately 0.44% belongs to the top ten. Comments on this clone: Its antigen is as yet unknown. This is likely a read error, given that the CDR3 carries no conserved phenylalanine or tryptophan at its end.

This receptor was taken from a woman between 18 and 29 years old in good health. Sequences were obtained from central memory CD4+ T cells from blood.

The CDR3 loop is CASSPLSTDTQYL. Here the CDR3 DNA reads TGTGCCAGCAGCCCCCTGAGCACAGATACGCAGTATCTT. This chain links TRBV7-3 with TRBJ2-3; D uncertain. This CDR3 comprises 13 residues. Trimming shortened V by 5 bases and J by 0 bases, and 6 bases separated the two germline ends. Germline CDR1 and CDR2: SGHTA and FQGTGA.